The present entry profiles one T cell receptor (beta chain) with its context. Its antigen is not identified. This record belongs to a study of CD8+CD57+ T cells in acquired aplastic anemia. Study observations and caveats: Statistical testing detected no significant gap in CD8+ Simpson's diversity between patients and controls.

Germline lookup yields CDR1 SGHVS and CDR2 FNYEAQ. V was pared by 0 bases and J by 12 bases, with 9 bases between. There are 12 residues in the CDR3. Patients included in sequencing had previously demonstrated CD8+CD57+ cell expansion by flow cytometry. Patient blood was sampled before any therapy had been received. Both TCR beta VDJ combination and CDR3 sequence profiling were carried out. Genomic DNA was the template for this profiling. TCRdb re-called the reads with MiXCR, one entry per CDR3 protein. The sample has 150,000 or so distinct CDR3 sequences, roughly half seen once. This clonotype was obtained from a human donor with aplastic anemia. The V gene is TRBV7-6, the J gene TRBJ2-1; D remains unclear. The sequenced sample consisted of sorted CD4+, CD8+, or CD8+CD57+ T cells (not recorded which) from PBMCs. This CDR3 is CASSLAVGVQFF. CDR3 in DNA: TGTGCCAGCAGCTTAGCGGTAGGTGTGCAGTTCTTC.